This T cell receptor (beta chain) emerged from a study of blood T cell repertoires in COVID-19. Enrolled through a virtual design, the participants were between roughly 18 and 100 years of age and came from 24 US areas. Per the study methods: Nucleated cell counts were estimated from reference gene primer amplification. Some clones are missing from TCRdb's copy, which holds only in-frame ones; the method was immunoSEQ multiplex PCR. V, J and clone size are those of that table, while D and trimming were read from the DNA. The table shows some 240,000 clones, with around 83% occurring only once. The CDR3 covers 13 residues. In its sample, this clone was seen a few times.

The chain carries TRBV21-1 and TRBJ1-6. TRBV21-1 is a pseudogene segment. This sequence was found in a woman aged 45-60 years who had been exposed to COVID-19. The specimen sequenced was PBMCs or T cells enriched from blood (not recorded which). The chain's CDR3 is CASSSWDCSPLHF. CDR3 in DNA: TGTGCCAGCAGCAGCTGGGACTGTTCACCCCTCCACTTT.